The entry below describes one TCR beta chain. What it binds is unknown. The junction departs from the called germline gene at one end, perhaps through a read error. The data derive from a study of OX40 agonist ivuxolimab in advanced cancers. About the study: Ivuxolimab is an agonistic anti-OX40 (CD134) antibody, and patients were treated with it. Broader study findings: The authors also found low normalized T-cell clonal expansion in some nonresponders.

Sequencing was performed with immunoSEQ multiplex PCR; in TCRdb, only in-frame clones are kept and a portion is missing. This table has 65,000 to 85,000 clones, 85% appearing once. This CDR3 has 14 amino acids. The germline CDR1 and CDR2 sequences are KGHSH and LQKENI. This clonotype originated in an adult with an advanced solid tumor such as melanoma, head and neck, liver or kidney cancer. Sample: CD4+ or CD8+ T cells sorted from blood, taken in a trial of the OX40 agonist ivuxolimab. V gene TRBV18 combines with J gene TRBJ1-1; tentatively, D is TRBD1 (5 bases). The CDR3 is CASTPTGGRTEAFF. CDR3 coding DNA: TGTGCCAGCACACCCACTGGGGGTCGGACTGAAGCTTTCTTT.